These T cell receptor beta chains were read from a single sample in a study of CD8 T cells in Susac syndrome. TCRdb processed the immunoSEQ multiplex PCR reads anew with MiXCR; each CDR3 protein has one entry. The sample consists of over 150,000 distinct CDR3 sequences, roughly 92% of them appearing once. Source material: CD4+ T cells from PBMCs. The receptors were gathered from a human donor with multiple sclerosis. Both conserved end residues are part of each CDR3.

j_call	v_call	cdr3_aa
TRBJ2-2	TRBV29-1	CSVRGGADGELFF
TRBJ2-7	TRBV18	CASSPSGQNYEQYF
TRBJ2-2	TRBV27	CASSWGTGWYTGELFF
TRBJ1-2	TRBV19	CASSIDRRTDSGYTF
TRBJ2-7	TRBV7-2	CASSSFGAGYEQYF
TRBJ2-3	TRBV3-1	CASSLRDRGDTQYF
TRBJ2-4	TRBV20-1	CSASAGLAKNIQYF
TRBJ2-5	TRBV29-1	CSVVGSDPLQETQYF
TRBJ2-2	TRBV19	CASSSWRGEGRGTGELFF
TRBJ2-3	TRBV10-3	CAISDISGGQGPDTQYF
TRBJ2-1	TRBV5-4	CASSSGQGTYNEQFF
TRBJ2-7	TRBV5-1	CASSFGNREYEQYF
TRBJ2-7	TRBV5-1	CASSPGQGIPYEQYF
TRBJ1-2	TRBV18	CASSPPHPGGSGYTF
TRBJ2-3	TRBV19	CASTSPGLEYTDTQYF
TRBJ2-2	TRBV6-5	CASRGTSGSSGELFF
TRBJ2-3	TRBV6-2/TRBV6-3	CASSRPPNTQYF
TRBJ2-5	TRBV3-1	CASSQAGLVQETQYF
TRBJ1-5	TRBV27	CASAGVNQPQHF
TRBJ1-6	TRBV20-1	CSARISRRNSPLHF
TRBJ1-1	TRBV6-1	CASSDQGTDTEAFF
TRBJ1-5	TRBV12-3/TRBV12-4	CASRGTDQPQHF
TRBJ1-2	TRBV3-1	CASSHPDRDNGYTF
TRBJ2-3	TRBV2	CASSEPTQYF